This T cell receptor beta chain was identified during a study of early T cells in non-severe SARS-CoV-2 infection. Study background: Bulk RNA isolated from unsorted whole blood underwent sequencing; chains were not paired. The study, taken as a whole, reports: Sequences matched to VDJdb favored anti-spike CD8 responses, while private and CD4 specificities were missed.

Individually, cDNA molecules had unique molecular identifiers attached to them. TCRdb redid the calling of the 5' RACE reads with MiXCR, one entry per CDR3 protein. The sample lists roughly 66,000 distinct CDR3 sequences, roughly 9.1% seen once, with under 4% in the top ten. This clonotype appeared many times. Its specificity is not known. The length of the CDR3 is 15 residues. V lost 4 bases to trimming and J lost 0 bases, with 13 bases between them. Germline values: CDR1 MGHRA, CDR2 YSYEKL. Specimen: whole blood. The TCR comes from an adult who was a healthcare worker with PCR-confirmed SARS-CoV-2 infection or an uninfected control (not recorded which). The chain links TRBV4-1 to TRBJ2-7, with D unresolved. As DNA, the CDR3 is TGCGCCAGCAGCCTTACTGGCCCAGACTCCTACGAGCAGTACTTC. Translated: CASSLTGPDSYEQYF.